The 15 T cell receptor beta chains reported below all come from one sample, sequenced in a study of shared clonotypes between healthy human individuals. Profiled with immunoSEQ multiplex PCR; TCRdb holds only in-frame clones, not every one. The sample comprises about 2.3 million clones, approximately 95% of which are singletons, and 0.35% to 0.5% rests with the top ten. Sequencing used naive CD4+ T cells from PBMCs. Documented subset: CD45RA+ positively selected. These TCRs come from a young man in good health. Some clones in this sample may be carry-over from other donors' samples.

In its sample, this clone was seen once. The V call is TRBV2, the J call TRBJ2-1, with 8 positions matching TRBD2. The CDR3 runs to 13 residues. CDR1 is SNHLY, CDR2 FYNNEI, per germline. V lost 4 bases to trimming and J lost 5 bases; unmatched junction nucleotides: 1. In DNA, the CDR3 is TGTGCCAGCAGTGGGCGGGAGGACAATGAGCAGTTCTTC. This sequence encodes CASSGREDNEQFF.

The V call is TRBV4-2, the J call TRBJ2-5, with D perhaps TRBD2 (5 bases). The V and J ends lost 2 bases and 4 bases respectively, with 23 bases between them. The germline CDR1 and CDR2 sequences are LGHNA and YNFKEQ. This CDR3 is built from 18 residues. Here the CDR3 reads CASSQNLDSSRRLETQYF. The CDR3 DNA is TGTGCCAGCAGCCAAAATTTGGACTCCTCGAGGCGGCTAGAGACCCAGTACTTC.

The rearrangement joins TRBV7-2 to TRBJ2-7; 16 nucleotides line up with TRBD2. CDR1 SGHTA and CDR2 FQGNSA come from the germline V gene. Trimming removed 3 bases from V and 7 bases from J; junction bases left unmatched: 6. The CDR3 is made up of 16 amino acids. Here the CDR3 DNA reads TGTGCCAGCAGCTTGCGGGGACTAGCGGGAGGGGAAGAGCAGTACTTC. This encodes CASSLRGLAGGEEQYF. Looking up the rest from reference TRBV7-2 and TRBJ2-7 gives the full variable domain: GAGVSQSPSNKVTEKGKDVELRCDPISGHTALYWYRQSLGQGLEFLIYFQGNSAPDKSGLPSDRFSAERTGGSVSTLTIQRTQQEDSAVYLCASSLRGLAGGEEQYFGPGTRLTVT.

This clone showed up just a few times. Other DNA sequences within the sample encode an identical CDR3. V gene TRBV18 combines with J gene TRBJ1-1; D is unclear. V lost 3 bases, J lost 0 bases, and 5 bases lay in between. CDR1 is KGHSH, CDR2 LQKENI, per germline. This CDR3 has 13 amino acids. CDR3 in DNA: TGTGCCAGCTCACCTGAAGTGAACACTGAAGCTTTCTTT. This sequence encodes CASSPEVNTEAFF.

The chain has TRBV29-1 and TRBJ1-2; D is possibly TRBD1 (5 bases). The germline gives CDR1 SQVTM, CDR2 ANQGSEA. This CDR3 contains 13 residues. Between the trimmed V and J ends, which lost 7 bases and 4 bases, there was a span of 16 bases. CDR3 nucleotides: TGCAGCGCCGTAACCGCAGGGTCCTATGGCTACACCTTC. This sequence encodes CSAVTAGSYGYTF.

About this clone: This CDR3 is also generated by other DNA sequences in the sample. The chain is built from TRBV19 and TRBJ2-7; the D is unclear. The CDR3 covers 13 residues. CDR1 is LNHDA and CDR2 is SQIVND in the germline V gene (reference sequence). V dropped 2 bases and J dropped 0 bases, with 5 bases sitting between them. Here the CDR3 reads CASSITDSYEQYF. The CDR3 nucleotides read TGTGCCAGTAGTATAACGGACTCCTACGAGCAGTACTTC.

The chain has TRBV27 and TRBJ2-2, with D perhaps TRBD2 (6 bases). The CDR3 sequence is 15 residues long. In germline, CDR1 is MNHEY, CDR2 SMNVEV (reference sequence). V dropped 3 bases and J dropped 6 bases, with 14 bases sitting between them. The DNA for the CDR3 is TGTGCCAGCAGTTTCCGGAGGGTGGACCCCGGGGAGCTGTTTTTT. It codes for CASSFRRVDPGELFF.

The V gene is TRBV28, the J gene TRBJ2-7, with 9 bases identical to TRBD1. The V and J ends lost 5 bases and 6 bases, in that order; junction bases with no gene match: 14. The germline CDR1 and CDR2 sequences are MDHEN and SYDVKM. The CDR3 extends over 16 amino acids. CDR3 DNA: TGTGCCAGCAGTCCTCTAGGGGACAGGGCGATCTTCGAGCAGTACTTC. Translation gives CASSPLGDRAIFEQYF.

This chain joins TRBV28 and TRBJ2-7; no clear D. The CDR3 contains 11 residues. Germline-derived CDR1 and CDR2 are MDHEN and SYDVKM. The germline V and J ends were trimmed by 3 bases and 10 bases, with 10 bases remaining between them. CDR3 DNA: TGTGCCAGCAGTTTGGGTGGCTTCCAGTACTTC. This gives the protein CASSLGGFQYF.

The rearrangement links TRBV7-2 to TRBJ2-3; a weak D match, TRBD2 (6 bases). CDR3 length: 15 amino acids. V lost 5 bases, J lost 2 bases, and 14 bases lay in between. Germline-derived CDR1 and CDR2 are SGHTA and FQGNSA. The CDR3: CASSLLAPNTDTQYF. The DNA for the CDR3 is TGTGCCAGCAGCCTTCTAGCGCCCAACACAGATACGCAGTATTTT.

The chain links TRBV7-9 to TRBJ1-5; D gene ambiguous. The V and J ends lost 5 bases and 5 bases respectively, with 7 bases between them. The CDR3 has 12 amino acids. Germline CDR1 is SEHNR and CDR2 is FQNEAQ (reference sequence). This chain's CDR3 is CASSPVHQPQHF. CDR3 nucleotides: TGTGCCAGCAGCCCCGTGCATCAGCCCCAGCATTTT.

CDR3 amino acids: CASSGWSGANVLTF. The CDR3 DNA is TGTGCCAGTAGTGGTTGGTCTGGGGCCAACGTCCTGACTTTC. This chain connects TRBV19 to TRBJ2-6; D remains unclear. CDR1 is LNHDA, CDR2 SQIVND, per germline (reference sequence). V was trimmed by 5 bases and J by 1 base, leaving 6 bases between them. The CDR3 covers 14 residues.

Turning to this clone: At the DNA level, this CDR3 is encoded by other sequences in the same sample as well. The chain employs TRBV28 and TRBJ1-1; perhaps TRBD1 as D (6 bases). This CDR3 has 16 residues. The V and J ends lost 6 bases and 0 bases respectively, with 17 bases between them. The germline CDR1 and CDR2 sequences are MDHEN and SYDVKM. The CDR3 here is CASSLRGGTLNTEAFF. The CDR3 nucleotides are TGTGCCAGCAGCCTACGAGGCGGGACACTGAACACTGAAGCTTTCTTT.

CDR3 amino acids: CASSSEYQETQYF. The CDR3 DNA follows: TGTGCCAGCTCGTCAGAGTACCAAGAGACCCAGTACTTC. The V call is TRBV2, the J call TRBJ2-5; D is unresolved. Germline CDR1 SNHLY, CDR2 FYNNEI. Between the trimmed V and J ends, which lost 8 bases and 0 bases, there was a span of 10 bases. The CDR3 sequence is 13 residues long.

Of note for this clone: The same CDR3 can be traced to other DNA sequences in this sample. The V gene is TRBV18, the J gene TRBJ2-3, with no clear D. CDR3 length: 13 residues. Trimming cost V 1 base and J 1 base, with 3 bases left between them. CDR1 and CDR2 from the germline V gene are KGHSH and LQKENI. The CDR3 sequence: CASSPLGTDTQYF. In DNA form, the CDR3 reads TGTGCCAGCTCACCACTGGGCACAGATACGCAGTATTTT.